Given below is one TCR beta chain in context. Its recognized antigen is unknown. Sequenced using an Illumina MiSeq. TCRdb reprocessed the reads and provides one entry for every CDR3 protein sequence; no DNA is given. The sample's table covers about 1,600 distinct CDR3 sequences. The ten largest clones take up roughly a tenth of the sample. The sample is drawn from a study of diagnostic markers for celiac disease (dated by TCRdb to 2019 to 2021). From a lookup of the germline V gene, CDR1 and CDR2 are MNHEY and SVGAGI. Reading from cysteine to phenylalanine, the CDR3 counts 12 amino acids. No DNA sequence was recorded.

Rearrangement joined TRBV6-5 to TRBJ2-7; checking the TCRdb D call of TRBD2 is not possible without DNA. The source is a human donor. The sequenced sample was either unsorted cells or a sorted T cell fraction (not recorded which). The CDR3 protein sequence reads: CASSYSGSEQYF.